This TCR beta chain is from a study of T cells expressing NK-cell markers. About the study: The sequencing cohort of eight donors included seven HCMV-seropositive individuals and one seronegative individual.

Germline V gene data show CDR1 as MGHRA and CDR2 as YSYEKL. This CDR3 has 15 residues. A 5'RACE template switching approach incorporating UMIs was used to make TCR beta cDNA. TCRdb re-called the 5' RACE reads; one entry per CDR3 protein, DNA not given. The sample holds roughly 180,000 distinct CDR3 sequences. The clonotype originates from a man aged 18-75 years in good health. This chain uses TRBV4-1 with TRBJ1-2; without DNA, the TCRdb call of TRBD1 cannot be checked. The sequenced sample was blood T cells: a sorted CD56 or NKG2C T cell subset, CD4+ or CD8+ T cells, or bulk PBMC T cells (not recorded which). The chain's CDR3 is CASSQTPTVDYGYTF.